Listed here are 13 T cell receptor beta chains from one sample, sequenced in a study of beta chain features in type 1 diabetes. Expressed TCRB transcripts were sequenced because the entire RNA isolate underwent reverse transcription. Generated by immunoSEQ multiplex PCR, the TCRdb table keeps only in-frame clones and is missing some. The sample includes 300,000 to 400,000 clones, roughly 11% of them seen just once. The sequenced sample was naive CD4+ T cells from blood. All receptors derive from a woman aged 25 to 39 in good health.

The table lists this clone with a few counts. For the CDR3, the DNA is TGTGCCAGCAGCCAAGACAGGGGGCTGGTAGCTTTCTTT. Its protein product is CASSQDRGLVAFF. This chain joins TRBV6-4 and TRBJ1-1; the match to TRBD1 covers 10 bases. With 6 bases clipped from V and 10 bases from J, the junction kept 8 bases outside the gene matches. There are 13 residues in the CDR3. Germline V lookup: CDR1 MRHNA, CDR2 SNTAGT.

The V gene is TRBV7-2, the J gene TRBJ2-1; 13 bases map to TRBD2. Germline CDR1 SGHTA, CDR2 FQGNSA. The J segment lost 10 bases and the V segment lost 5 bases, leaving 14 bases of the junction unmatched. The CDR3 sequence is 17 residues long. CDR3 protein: CASSPRLLAGGPWEQFF. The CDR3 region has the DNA TGTGCCAGCAGCCCCAGATTACTAGCGGGAGGGCCTTGGGAGCAGTTCTTC.

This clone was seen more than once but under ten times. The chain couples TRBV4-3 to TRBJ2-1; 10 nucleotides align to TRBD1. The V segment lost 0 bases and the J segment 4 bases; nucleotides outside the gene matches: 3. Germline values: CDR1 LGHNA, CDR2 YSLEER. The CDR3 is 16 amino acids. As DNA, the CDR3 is TGCGCCAGCAGCCAAGAGGGACAGGGGTGGTACAATGAGCAGTTCTTC. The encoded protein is CASSQEGQGWYNEQFF.

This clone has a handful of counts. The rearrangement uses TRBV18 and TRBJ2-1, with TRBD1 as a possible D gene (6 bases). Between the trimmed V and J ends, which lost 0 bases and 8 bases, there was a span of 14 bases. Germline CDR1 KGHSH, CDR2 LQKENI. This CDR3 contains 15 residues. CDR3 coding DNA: TGTGCCAGCTCACCACCCTCACAGGGTGGCCATGAGCAGTTCTTC. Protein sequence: CASSPPSQGGHEQFF.

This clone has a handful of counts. DNA of the CDR3: TGTGCCAGCAGCCAGGGCCTTGAACAGTTCTTC. This codes for CASSQGLEQFF. This chain links TRBV6-6 with TRBJ2-1, with TRBD1 as a possible D gene (5 bases). Per germline, CDR1 MNHNY and CDR2 SVGAGI (reference sequence). The CDR3 runs 11 residues. The V end lost 6 bases, the J end lost 13 bases, and 13 bases lay between the germline ends.

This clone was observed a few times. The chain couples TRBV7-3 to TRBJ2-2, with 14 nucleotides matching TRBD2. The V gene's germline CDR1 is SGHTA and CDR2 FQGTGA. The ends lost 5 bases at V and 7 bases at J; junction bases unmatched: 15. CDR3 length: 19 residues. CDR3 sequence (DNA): TGTGCCAGCAGCCTCACCAAACCTGGACTAGCGGGAGGCGACGGGGAGCTGTTTTTT. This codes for CASSLTKPGLAGGDGELFF.

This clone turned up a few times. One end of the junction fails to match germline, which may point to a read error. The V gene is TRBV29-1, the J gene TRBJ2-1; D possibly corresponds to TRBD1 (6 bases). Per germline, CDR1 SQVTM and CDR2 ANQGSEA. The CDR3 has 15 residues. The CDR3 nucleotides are TGCAGCGCTGAAAACAGGGTGGGGTCCCGCGATGAGCAGTTCTTC. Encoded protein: CSAENRVGSRDEQFF.

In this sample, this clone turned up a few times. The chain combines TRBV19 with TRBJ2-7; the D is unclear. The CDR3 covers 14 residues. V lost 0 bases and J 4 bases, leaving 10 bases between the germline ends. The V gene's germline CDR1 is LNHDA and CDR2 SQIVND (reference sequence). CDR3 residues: CASSIDTSGYEQYF. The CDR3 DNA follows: TGTGCCAGTAGTATAGATACGTCCGGGTACGAGCAGTACTTC.

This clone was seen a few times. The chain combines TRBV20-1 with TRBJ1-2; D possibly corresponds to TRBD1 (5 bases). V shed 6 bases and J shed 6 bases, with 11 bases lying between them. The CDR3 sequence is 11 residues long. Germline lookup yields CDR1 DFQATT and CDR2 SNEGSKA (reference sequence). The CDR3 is CSAKTVHGYTF. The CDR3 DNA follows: TGCAGTGCCAAGACAGTTCATGGCTACACCTTC.

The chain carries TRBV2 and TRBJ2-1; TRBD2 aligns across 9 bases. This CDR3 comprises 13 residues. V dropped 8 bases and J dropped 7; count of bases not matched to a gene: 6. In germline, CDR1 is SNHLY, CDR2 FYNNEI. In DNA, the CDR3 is TGTGCCAGCGGGCGGGAGGGCCTAAATGAGCAGTTCTTC. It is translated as CASGREGLNEQFF.

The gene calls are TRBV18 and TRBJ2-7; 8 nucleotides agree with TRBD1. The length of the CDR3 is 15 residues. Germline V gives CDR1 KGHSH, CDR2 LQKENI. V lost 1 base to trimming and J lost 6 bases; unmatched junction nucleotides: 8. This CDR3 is CASSPRRGPVGEQYF. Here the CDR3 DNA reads TGTGCCAGCTCACCACGCAGGGGGCCGGTAGGCGAGCAGTACTTC.

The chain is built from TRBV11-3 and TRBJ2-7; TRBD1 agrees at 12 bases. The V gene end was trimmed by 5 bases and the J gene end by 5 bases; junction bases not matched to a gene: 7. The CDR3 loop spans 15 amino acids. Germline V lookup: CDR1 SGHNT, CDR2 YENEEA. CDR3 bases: TGTGCCAGCAGCCCTTCCGGGACAGGGGGCCACGAGCAGTACTTC. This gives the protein CASSPSGTGGHEQYF.

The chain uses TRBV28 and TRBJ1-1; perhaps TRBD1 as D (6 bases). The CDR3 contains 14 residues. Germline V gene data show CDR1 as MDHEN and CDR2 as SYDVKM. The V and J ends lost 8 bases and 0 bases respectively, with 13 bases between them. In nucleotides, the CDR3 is TGTGCCAGCTCCCAGGGGAGAATGAACACTGAAGCTTTCTTT. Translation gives CASSQGRMNTEAFF.